This T cell receptor (beta chain) was recovered during a study of PD-1 blockade in mismatch repair-deficient tumors (dated by TCRdb to 2015 to 2018). As for the study more broadly: Between late 2013 and September 2016, the trial enrolled 86 consecutive patients with over 10 mismatch repair-deficient cancer types, every one of whom had been previously treated and was progressing. Tumor-associated T cell clones in the peripheral blood of patients responding to PD-1 blockade were tracked using deep sequencing of TCR CDR3 regions. Broad study findings and their caveats: After pembrolizumab, tumor-resident clones, which were often undetectable in blood before treatment, expanded rapidly and then contracted, generally ahead of radiologic responses.

Its CDR3 holds 15 amino acids, cysteine through phenylalanine. The entry retains the CDR3 DNA only, 45 bases that are in frame from base 1. V is pruned by 0 bases and J by 2 bases, leaving 2 bases of the junction without a gene match. The germline V gene encodes CDR1 SGHNT and CDR2 YYREEE (reference sequence). For this clone: The specificity of this receptor is unknown. Per-base qualities were not stored, and no clone one base away is much larger.

Preparation of the library involved the immunoSEQ multiplex PCR assay. The table was pulled from immuneACCESS by TCRdb, which kept in-frame rearrangements only. Such tables lose some clones; where checked, under half of the loss comes from unresolved V genes, and the rest has no known cause. In this sample the table shows roughly 110,000 clones, roughly 80% of which occur a single time. 4% to 6% of the sample belongs to the ten largest clones. For each enrolled patient, mismatch repair deficiency was established using either polymerase chain reaction or immunohistochemistry. A few patients who responded to pembrolizumab therapy underwent TCR sequencing. In the phase II trial, pembrolizumab PD-1 blockade was tested prospectively in advanced mismatch repair-deficient cancers, no matter which tissue of origin the cancers came from. Serial peripheral blood T cell samples were collected before and at multiple times after starting PD-1 blockade. Blood sampling times were expressed in weeks after the first pembrolizumab dose.

The V and J genes are TRBV5-4 and TRBJ2-1, and TRBD2 matches 7 of the central bases. This sequence originates from an adult with mismatch repair-deficient cancer. The input for sequencing was peripheral blood, taken just over 59 weeks after starting pembrolizumab. CDR3 protein: CASSLASGAYNEQFF. Here is the DNA: TGTGCCAGCAGCTTGGCTAGCGGAGCCTACAATGAGCAGTTCTTC.